These T cell receptor beta chains were read from a single sample in a study of early T cells in non-severe SARS-CoV-2 infection. TCRdb called the 5' RACE reads again in MiXCR, with one record for every CDR3 protein. The sample consists of about 76,000 distinct CDR3 sequences, approximately 10% of them appearing once. The sample taken for sequencing was whole blood. These TCRs come from an adult who was a healthcare worker with PCR-confirmed SARS-CoV-2 infection or an uninfected control (not recorded which). Both conserved end residues are part of each CDR3.

j_call | v_call | cdr3_aa
TRBJ2-2 | TRBV3-2 | CASSQDSANTGELFF
TRBJ2-7 | TRBV6-5 | CAASGAGGQYEQYF
TRBJ1-1 | TRBV11-2 | CASSSPARGKNTEAFF
TRBJ2-3 | TRBV24-1 | CATSDLRGDTQYF
TRBJ1-5 | TRBV29-1 | CSAQGTSNQPQHF
TRBJ1-2 | TRBV12-3/TRBV12-4 | CASSFGQGSFYGYTF
TRBJ1-1 | TRBV6-2/TRBV6-3 | CASTPERGWNAEAFF
TRBJ2-7 | TRBV19 | CASSSPGQSYEQYF
TRBJ1-3 | TRBV25-1 | CASSEWKSSGNTIYF
TRBJ2-5 | TRBV3-1 | CASSQDLQRGTQYF